The entry that follows covers one T cell receptor (beta chain) sequence. This sample was included in a study of blood T cell repertoires in COVID-19. On the study more broadly: PBMCs, B-cell-depleted T cells, or T cells provided the cDNA or gDNA that made up the material.

How the authors handled the data: From reference gene primer amplification, estimates of nucleated cell counts were derived. Clones were sequenced by immunoSEQ multiplex PCR, and TCRdb holds only the in-frame ones, with some missing. That table supplies the V and J calls and clone size; D and trimming were determined from the DNA. This sample has a few hundred thousand clones, with 89% found just once. Enrolment of Seattle patients took place during active infection, and they were followed longitudinally. Germline V gene lookup returns CDR1 KGHSH and CDR2 LQKENI. The CDR3 is made up of 14 amino acids. J lost 2 bases, V lost 4 bases, and 2 bases had no gene match.

This receptor was obtained from a woman aged 25 to 39 with COVID-19, enrolled during active disease. Sequencing was carried out using peripheral blood. The chain uses TRBV18 and TRBJ2-7; 10 bases are shared with TRBD1. The CDR3 spells CASSRDRGTYEQYF. CDR3 DNA: TGTGCCAGCTCACGGGACAGGGGAACCTACGAGCAGTACTTC.